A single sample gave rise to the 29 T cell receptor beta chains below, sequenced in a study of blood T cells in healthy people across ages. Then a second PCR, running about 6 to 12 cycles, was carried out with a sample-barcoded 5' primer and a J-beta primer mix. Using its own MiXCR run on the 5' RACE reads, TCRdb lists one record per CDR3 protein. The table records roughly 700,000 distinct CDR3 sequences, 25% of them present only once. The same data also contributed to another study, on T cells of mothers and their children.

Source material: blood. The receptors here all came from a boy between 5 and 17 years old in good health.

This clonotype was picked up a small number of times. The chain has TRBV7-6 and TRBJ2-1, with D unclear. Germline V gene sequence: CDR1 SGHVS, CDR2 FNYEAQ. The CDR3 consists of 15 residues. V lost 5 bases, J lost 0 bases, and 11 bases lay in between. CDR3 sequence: CASSPRASSYNEQFF. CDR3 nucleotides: TGTGCCAGCAGCCCCCGGGCTAGCTCCTACAATGAGCAGTTCTTC.

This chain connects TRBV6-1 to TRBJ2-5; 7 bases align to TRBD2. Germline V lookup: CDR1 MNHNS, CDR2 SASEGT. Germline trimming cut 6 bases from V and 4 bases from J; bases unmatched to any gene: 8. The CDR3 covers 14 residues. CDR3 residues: CASSTTSYAETQYF. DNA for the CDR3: TGTGCCAGCAGCACGACTAGCTATGCAGAGACCCAGTACTTC.

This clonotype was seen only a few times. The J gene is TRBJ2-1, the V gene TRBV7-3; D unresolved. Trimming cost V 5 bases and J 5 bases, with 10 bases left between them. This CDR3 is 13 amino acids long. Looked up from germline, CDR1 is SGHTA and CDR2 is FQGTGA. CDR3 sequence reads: CASSPGRNNEQFF. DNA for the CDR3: TGTGCCAGCAGCCCCGGCCGAAACAATGAGCAGTTCTTC.

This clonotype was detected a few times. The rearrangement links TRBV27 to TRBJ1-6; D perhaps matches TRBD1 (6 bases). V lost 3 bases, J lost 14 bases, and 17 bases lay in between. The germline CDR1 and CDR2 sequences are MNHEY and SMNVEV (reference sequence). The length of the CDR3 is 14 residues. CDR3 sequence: CASSLGGPLGALHF. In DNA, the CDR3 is TGTGCCAGCAGTTTGGGGGGCCCCCTCGGGGCCCTCCACTTT.

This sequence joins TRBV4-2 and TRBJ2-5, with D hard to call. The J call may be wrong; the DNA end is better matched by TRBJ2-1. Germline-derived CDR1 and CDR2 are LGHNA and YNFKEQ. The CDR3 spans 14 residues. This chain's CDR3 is CASSHSADSGEQFF. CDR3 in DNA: TGTGCCAGCAGCCACAGCGCCGATTCGGGTGAGCAGTTCTTC.

The CDR3 region is CASSLTSGRGSYNEQFF. The CDR3 region has the DNA TGTGCCAGCAGCCTTACTAGCGGGAGAGGTTCCTACAATGAGCAGTTCTTC. The chain couples TRBV5-5 to TRBJ2-1; 11 positions match TRBD2. The CDR3 length is 17 residues. V trimming: 4 bases; J trimming: 1 base; junction bases outside the gene matches: 7. Germline V lookup: CDR1 SGHKS, CDR2 YYEKEE (reference sequence). Using reference TRBV5-5 and TRBJ2-1 for the parts outside the CDR3, the full variable domain is DAGVTQSPTHLIKTRGQQVTLRCSPISGHKSVSWYQQVLGQGPQFIFQYYEKEERGRGNFPDRFSARQFPNYSSELNVNALLLGDSALYLCASSLTSGRGSYNEQFFGPGTRLTVL.

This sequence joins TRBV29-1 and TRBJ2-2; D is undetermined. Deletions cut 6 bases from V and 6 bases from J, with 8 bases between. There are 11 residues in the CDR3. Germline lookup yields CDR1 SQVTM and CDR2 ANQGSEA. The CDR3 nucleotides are TGCAGCGTCCGTAATGCCGGGGAGCTGTTTTTT. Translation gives CSVRNAGELFF.

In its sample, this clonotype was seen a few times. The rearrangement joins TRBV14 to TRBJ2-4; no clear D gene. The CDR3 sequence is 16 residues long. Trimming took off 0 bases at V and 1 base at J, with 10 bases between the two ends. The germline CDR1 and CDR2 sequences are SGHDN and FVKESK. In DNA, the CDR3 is TGTGCCAGCAGCCAAGAGGTTTCCGGGGCCAAAAACATTCAGTACTTC. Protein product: CASSQEVSGAKNIQYF.

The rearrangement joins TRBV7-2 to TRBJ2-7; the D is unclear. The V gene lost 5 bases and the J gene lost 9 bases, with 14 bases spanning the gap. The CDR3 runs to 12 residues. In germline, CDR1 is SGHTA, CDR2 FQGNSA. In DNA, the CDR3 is TGTGCCAGCAGCGTACGGCCGAAAGTGCAGTACTTC. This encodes CASSVRPKVQYF.

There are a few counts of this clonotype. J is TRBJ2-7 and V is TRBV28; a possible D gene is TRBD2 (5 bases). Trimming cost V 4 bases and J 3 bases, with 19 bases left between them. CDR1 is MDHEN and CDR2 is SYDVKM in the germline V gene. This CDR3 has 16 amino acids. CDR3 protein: CASSSTRSSGNYEQYF. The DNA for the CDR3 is TGTGCCAGCAGTTCAACCCGTTCCTCCGGGAACTACGAGCAGTACTTC.

CDR3 nucleotides: TGTGCCATCAGTGAGGGGGCTACTAGCAATCAGCCCCAGCATTTT. Its translation is CAISEGATSNQPQHF. The rearrangement links TRBV10-3 to TRBJ1-5, with a tentative D call TRBD1 (5 bases). CDR3 length: 15 amino acids. V dropped 2 bases and J dropped 0 bases, with 8 bases sitting between them. Germline V lookup: CDR1 ENHRY, CDR2 SYGVKD.

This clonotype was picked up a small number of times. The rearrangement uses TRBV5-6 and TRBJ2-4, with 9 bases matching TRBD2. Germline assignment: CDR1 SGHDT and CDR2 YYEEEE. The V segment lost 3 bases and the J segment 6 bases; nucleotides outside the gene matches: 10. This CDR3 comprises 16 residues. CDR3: CASSSLAGDGGNIQYF. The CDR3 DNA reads TGTGCCAGCAGCTCCTTAGCGGGAGATGGGGGAAACATTCAGTACTTC.

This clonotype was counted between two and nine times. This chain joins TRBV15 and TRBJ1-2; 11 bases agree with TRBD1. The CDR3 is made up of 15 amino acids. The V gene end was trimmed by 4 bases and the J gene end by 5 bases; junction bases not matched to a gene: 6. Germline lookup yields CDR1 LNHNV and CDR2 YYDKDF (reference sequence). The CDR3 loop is CATSIEGQGVYGYTF. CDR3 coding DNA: TGTGCCACCAGCATAGAGGGACAGGGGGTTTATGGCTACACCTTC.

The CDR3 region has the DNA TGTGCCAGCAGCCAAGCCGGGACAGCTCATAATGAAAAACTGTTTTTT. Protein product: CASSQAGTAHNEKLFF. The chain links TRBV3-1 to TRBJ1-4; TRBD1 matches 7 bases. Germline CDR1 is LGHDT and CDR2 is YNNKEL (reference sequence). The V and J ends lost 1 base and 4 bases, in that order; junction bases with no gene match: 6. The CDR3 runs to 16 residues.

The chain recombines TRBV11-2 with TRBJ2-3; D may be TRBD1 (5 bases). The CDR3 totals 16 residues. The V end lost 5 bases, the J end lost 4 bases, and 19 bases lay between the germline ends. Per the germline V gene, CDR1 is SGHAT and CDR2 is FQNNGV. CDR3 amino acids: CASSLKMGQGADTQYF. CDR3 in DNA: TGTGCCAGCAGCCTAAAAATGGGCCAGGGCGCAGATACGCAGTATTTT.

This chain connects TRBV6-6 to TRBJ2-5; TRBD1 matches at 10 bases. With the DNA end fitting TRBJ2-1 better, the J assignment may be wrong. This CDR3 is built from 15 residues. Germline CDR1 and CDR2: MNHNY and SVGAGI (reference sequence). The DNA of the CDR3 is TGTGCCAGCAGTCCCTCCCGGACAGGGGGTGGTGAGCAGTTCTTC. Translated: CASSPSRTGGGEQFF.

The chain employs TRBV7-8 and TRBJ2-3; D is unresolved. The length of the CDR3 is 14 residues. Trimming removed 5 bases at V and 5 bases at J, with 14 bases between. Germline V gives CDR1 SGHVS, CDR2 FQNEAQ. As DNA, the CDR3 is TGTGCCAGCAGCCCCATCGTGGATCGAGATACGCAGTATTTT. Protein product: CASSPIVDRDTQYF. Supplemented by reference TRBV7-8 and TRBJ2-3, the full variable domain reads GAGVSQSPRYKVAKRGQDVALRCDPISGHVSLFWYQQALGQGPEFLTYFQNEAQLDKSGLPSDRFFAERPEGSVSTLKIQRTQQEDSAVYLCASSPIVDRDTQYFGPGTRLTVL.

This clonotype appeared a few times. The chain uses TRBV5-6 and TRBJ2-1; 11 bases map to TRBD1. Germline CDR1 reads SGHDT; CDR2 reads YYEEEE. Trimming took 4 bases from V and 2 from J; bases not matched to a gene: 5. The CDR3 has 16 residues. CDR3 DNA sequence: TGTGCCAGCAGCCCGGGGACAGGGGGACCCTACAATGAGCAGTTCTTC. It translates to CASSPGTGGPYNEQFF.

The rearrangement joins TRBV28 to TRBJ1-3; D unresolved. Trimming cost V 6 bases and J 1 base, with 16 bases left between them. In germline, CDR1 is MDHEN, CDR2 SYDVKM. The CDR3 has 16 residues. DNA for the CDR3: TGTGCCAGCAGCCCGGACGGGGTTCTGTCTGGAAACACCATATATTTT. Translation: CASSPDGVLSGNTIYF.

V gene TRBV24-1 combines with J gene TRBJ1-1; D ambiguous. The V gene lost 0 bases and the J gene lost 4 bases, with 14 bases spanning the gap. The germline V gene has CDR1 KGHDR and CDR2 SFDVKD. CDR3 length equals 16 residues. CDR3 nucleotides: TGTGCCACCAGTGATTTGCCCACGGCTCGGGGCACTGAAGCTTTCTTT. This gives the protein CATSDLPTARGTEAFF.

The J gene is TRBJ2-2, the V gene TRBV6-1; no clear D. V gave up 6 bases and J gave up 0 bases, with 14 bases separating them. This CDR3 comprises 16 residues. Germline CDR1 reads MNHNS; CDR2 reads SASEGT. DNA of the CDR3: TGTGCCAGCAGCCTCCGGCGACAAGCGAACACCGGGGAGCTGTTTTTT. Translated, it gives CASSLRRQANTGELFF.

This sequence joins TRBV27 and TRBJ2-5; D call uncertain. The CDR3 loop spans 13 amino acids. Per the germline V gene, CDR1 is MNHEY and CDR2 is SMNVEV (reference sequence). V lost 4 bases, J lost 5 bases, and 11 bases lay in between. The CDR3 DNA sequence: TGTGCCAGCAGTTCGTGGGGAAGGGAGACCCAGTACTTC. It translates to CASSSWGRETQYF.

This CDR3 reads CASSGFAGRFTNYGYTF. The CDR3 DNA reads as TGTGCCAGCAGCGGTTTTGCGGGACGATTTACTAACTATGGCTACACCTTC. The chain carries TRBV7-9 and TRBJ1-2; tentatively, D is TRBD1 (5 bases). Germline loops: CDR1 SEHNR, CDR2 FQNEAQ (reference sequence). Trimming removed 5 bases at V and 0 bases at J, with 19 bases between. The CDR3 runs to 17 residues.

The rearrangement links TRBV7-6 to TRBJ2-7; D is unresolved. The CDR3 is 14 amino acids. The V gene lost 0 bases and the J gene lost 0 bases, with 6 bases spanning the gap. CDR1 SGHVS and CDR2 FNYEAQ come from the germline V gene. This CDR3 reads CASSLADISYEQYF. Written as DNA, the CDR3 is TGTGCCAGCAGCTTAGCAGACATCTCCTACGAGCAGTACTTC.

For the CDR3, the DNA is TGTGCCACCAGTGATGAGGACAGGGGAAGTGGGGCGCAGTATTTT. Residues: CATSDEDRGSGAQYF. The chain recombines TRBV24-1 with TRBJ2-3, with 9 bases matching TRBD1. Germline V lookup: CDR1 KGHDR, CDR2 SFDVKD. The CDR3 is 15 residues long. With 3 bases clipped from V and 10 bases from J, the junction kept 10 bases outside the gene matches.

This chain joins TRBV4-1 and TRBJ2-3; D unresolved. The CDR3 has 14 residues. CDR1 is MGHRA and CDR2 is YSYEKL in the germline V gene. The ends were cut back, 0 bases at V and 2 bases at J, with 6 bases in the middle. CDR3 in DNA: TGCGCCAGCAGCCAAGATACTAACACAGATACGCAGTATTTT. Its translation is CASSQDTNTDTQYF.

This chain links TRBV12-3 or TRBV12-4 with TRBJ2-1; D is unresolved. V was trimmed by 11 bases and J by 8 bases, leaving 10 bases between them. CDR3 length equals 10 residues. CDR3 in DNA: TGTGCCTCGGGCGGCGATGAGCAGTTCTTC. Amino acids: CASGGDEQFF.

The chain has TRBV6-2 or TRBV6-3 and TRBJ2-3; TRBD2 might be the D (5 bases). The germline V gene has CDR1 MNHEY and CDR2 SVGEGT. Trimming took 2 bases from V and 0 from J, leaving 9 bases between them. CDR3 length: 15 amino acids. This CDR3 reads CASSYLGGSTDTQYF. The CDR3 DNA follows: TGTGCCAGCAGTTACCTCGGCGGGAGCACAGATACGCAGTATTTT.

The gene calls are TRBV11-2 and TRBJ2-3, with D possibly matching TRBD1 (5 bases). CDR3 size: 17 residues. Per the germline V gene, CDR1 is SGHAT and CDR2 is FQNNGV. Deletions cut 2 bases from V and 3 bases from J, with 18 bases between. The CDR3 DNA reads TGTGCCAGCAGCTTACCTAAAAGGACACCCCAAACAGATACGCAGTATTTT. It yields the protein CASSLPKRTPQTDTQYF.